A single sample gave rise to the 13 T cell receptor beta chains below, sequenced in a study of shared clonotypes between healthy human individuals. Produced via immunoSEQ multiplex PCR; TCRdb's table is partial and in-frame only. The profile shows about 530,000 clones, less than 96% of them singletons. Specimen: naive CD4+ T cells sorted from blood. Indicated subset: CD45RA+ positively selected. These receptors originate from a woman under 40 in good health.

The rearrangement links TRBV10-1 to TRBJ1-1, with D maybe TRBD1 (5 bases). CDR3 size: 15 residues. With 0 bases removed from V and 2 bases from J, the gap between germline ends came to 10 bases. Germline V lookup: CDR1 WNHNN, CDR2 SYGVQD (reference sequence). CDR3 sequence (DNA): TGCGCCAGCAGTGAGTCGAGGGGAGGTAACACTGAAGCTTTCTTT. Its protein is CASSESRGGNTEAFF.

The chain carries TRBV6-1 and TRBJ1-1; tentative D call: TRBD1 (5 bases). Germline values: CDR1 MNHNS, CDR2 SASEGT. This CDR3 has 15 residues. The ends were cut back, 5 bases at V and 9 bases at J, with 22 bases in the middle. In DNA form, the CDR3 reads TGTGCCAGCAGTCCGAGGGGTTCGGCTACATACCAAGCTTTCTTT. It translates to CASSPRGSATYQAFF.

The chain is built from TRBV28 and TRBJ2-1; D is unresolved. There are 17 residues in the CDR3. With 6 bases removed from V and 0 bases from J, the gap between germline ends came to 18 bases. Per germline, CDR1 MDHEN and CDR2 SYDVKM. CDR3 region: CASRSYAPTGSYNEQFF. The CDR3 nucleotides are TGTGCCAGCAGATCGTACGCTCCGACGGGCTCCTACAATGAGCAGTTCTTC.

V and J are TRBV7-8 and TRBJ1-3; unclear D gene. The CDR3 extends over 18 amino acids. Germline V lookup: CDR1 SGHVS, CDR2 FQNEAQ. V was trimmed by 1 base and J by 0 bases, leaving 16 bases between them. CDR3 sequence reads: CASSLDKSAFPSGNTIYF. Here the CDR3 DNA reads TGTGCCAGCAGCTTAGATAAATCTGCCTTCCCCTCTGGAAACACCATATATTTT.

V is TRBV18 and J is TRBJ1-1; 8 bases agree with TRBD1. CDR1 and CDR2 from the germline V gene are KGHSH and LQKENI. V trimming: 1 base; J trimming: 1 base; junction bases outside the gene matches: 8. The CDR3 totals 17 residues. CDR3 residues: CASSPRTTGTGNTEAFF. The CDR3 DNA is TGTGCCAGCTCACCACGGACAACCGGGACAGGGAACACTGAAGCTTTCTTT.

V is TRBV6-1 and J is TRBJ2-7, with 8 bases matching TRBD1. This CDR3 has 15 amino acids. V was pared by 5 bases and J by 5 bases, with 11 bases of the junction left unmatched. Germline V lookup: CDR1 MNHNS, CDR2 SASEGT. DNA of the CDR3: TGTGCCAGCAGTCTCACGGGACAGGTCTTGAACGAGCAGTACTTC. Its protein product is CASSLTGQVLNEQYF.

This chain connects TRBV28 to TRBJ2-5, with D possibly being TRBD1 (6 bases). V lost 1 base, J lost 5 bases, and 8 bases lay in between. The length of the CDR3 is 13 residues. Looked up from germline, CDR1 is MDHEN and CDR2 is SYDVKM. In DNA form, the CDR3 reads TGTGCCAGCAGTTTATCTCAGGGGGAGACCCAGTACTTC. It encodes CASSLSQGETQYF.

The chain employs TRBV28 and TRBJ1-4; D unclear. The germline V gene has CDR1 MDHEN and CDR2 SYDVKM. This CDR3 comprises 14 residues. The V gene lost 5 bases and the J gene lost 4 bases, with 11 bases spanning the gap. The CDR3 sequence: CASSPQSVNEKLFF. The CDR3 bases are TGTGCCAGCAGTCCTCAAAGCGTTAATGAAAAACTGTTTTTT.

Only one count was recorded for this clone. The chain uses TRBV6-1 and TRBJ1-5; D remains unclear. Germline CDR1 and CDR2: MNHNS and SASEGT. Trimming shortened V by 5 bases and J by 6 bases, and 17 bases separated the two germline ends. The CDR3 totals 15 residues. CDR3 DNA: TGTGCCAGCAGTTTTAAAGGGATCGGGGTTCAGCCCCAGCATTTT. Its translation: CASSFKGIGVQPQHF.

This chain connects TRBV6-5 to TRBJ2-3; D perhaps matches TRBD2 (6 bases). The CDR3 covers 15 residues. In germline, CDR1 is MNHEY, CDR2 SVGAGI. The germline V and J ends were trimmed by 6 bases and 2 bases, with 15 bases remaining between them. DNA for the CDR3: TGTGCCAGCAGAAGGTTGGCGGGACTCACAGATACGCAGTATTTT. Its translation: CASRRLAGLTDTQYF.

With respect to this clone: The same CDR3 arises from other DNA sequences in this sample as well. The chain links TRBV7-9 to TRBJ2-2; the D gene is possibly TRBD2 (6 bases). CDR3 length: 14 residues. In germline, CDR1 is SEHNR, CDR2 FQNEAQ (reference sequence). The germline V and J ends were trimmed by 0 bases and 8 bases, with 10 bases remaining between them. CDR3 in amino acids: CASSLAGLTGELFF. The CDR3, as DNA: TGTGCCAGCAGCTTAGCGGGACTTACTGGGGAGCTGTTTTTT.

The chain combines TRBV6-6 with TRBJ1-1, with D tentatively TRBD1 (6 bases). The CDR3 consists of 15 residues. Germline assignment: CDR1 MNHNY and CDR2 SVGAGI (reference sequence). V lost 5 bases, J lost 1 base, and 14 bases lay in between. The CDR3 is CASSLQGRENTEAFF. The CDR3 DNA sequence: TGTGCCAGCAGTCTCCAGGGGAGGGAGAACACTGAAGCTTTCTTT.

CDR3 bases: TGTGCCTACAAGTTAAGAGACAGGGACCTATACCACGAGCAGTACTTC. Its translation: CAYKLRDRDLYHEQYF. The rearrangement joins TRBV21-1 to TRBJ2-7; no check of the table's D call, TRBD1, against the DNA was made. TRBV21-1 is given as a pseudogene. CDR3 length: 16 amino acids.